One and the same sample provided the 22 T cell receptor beta chains below, sequenced in a study of OX40 agonist ivuxolimab in advanced cancers. Profiled with immunoSEQ multiplex PCR; TCRdb holds only in-frame clones, not every one. Here the sample spans 48,000 or so clones, 80% to 95% being singletons. The sequences come from CD4+ or CD8+ T cells sorted from blood, collected in a trial of the OX40 agonist ivuxolimab. The receptors were sampled from an adult with an advanced solid tumor such as melanoma, head and neck, liver or kidney cancer.

The chain uses TRBV5-8 and TRBJ2-3, with unresolved D. This CDR3 is built from 12 residues. Trimming took off 3 bases at V and 4 bases at J, with 6 bases between the two ends. Per germline, CDR1 SGHTS and CDR2 YDEGEE. As DNA, the CDR3 is TGTGCCAGCAGCTATGGTCCAGATACGCAGTATTTT. Residues: CASSYGPDTQYF.

CDR3: CASSFGGDGYTF. CDR3 DNA: TGTGCCAGCAGTTTTGGGGGGGATGGCTACACCTTC. The chain carries TRBV28 and TRBJ1-2, with D possibly matching TRBD1 (5 bases). V shed 3 bases and J shed 6 bases, with 8 bases lying between them. CDR3 length: 12 residues. Germline CDR1 MDHEN, CDR2 SYDVKM.

The gene calls are TRBV5-4 and TRBJ1-2; D perhaps matches TRBD1 (6 bases). The CDR3 contains 13 residues. V lost 3 bases, J lost 4 bases, and 10 bases lay in between. Germline CDR1 SGHNT, CDR2 YYREEE (reference sequence). Here the CDR3 reads CASSYREAYGYTF. In nucleotides, the CDR3 is TGTGCCAGCAGCTACAGGGAGGCCTATGGCTACACCTTC.

The rearrangement joins TRBV9 to TRBJ2-7; 8 bases line up with TRBD1. Germline V gene lookup returns CDR1 SGDLS and CDR2 YYNGEE. There are 14 residues in the CDR3. V lost 4 bases to trimming and J lost 4 bases; unmatched junction nucleotides: 7. The chain's CDR3 is CASSPRGQGYEQYF. CDR3 DNA sequence: TGTGCCAGCAGCCCACGTGGACAGGGTTACGAGCAGTACTTC.

This clone was recorded once. The chain employs TRBV14 and TRBJ2-5; the match to TRBD1 covers 8 bases. Germline values: CDR1 SGHDN, CDR2 FVKESK. Trimming cost V 3 bases and J 5 bases; bases outside gene matches: 8. The CDR3 consists of 15 residues. The CDR3 protein is CASSHVQGAWETQYF. In DNA form, the CDR3 reads TGTGCCAGCAGCCATGTCCAGGGGGCGTGGGAGACCCAGTACTTC.

The gene calls are TRBV15 and TRBJ1-2; D perhaps matches TRBD1 (6 bases). This CDR3 contains 14 residues. Germline values: CDR1 LNHNV, CDR2 YYDKDF (reference sequence). Trimming took off 5 bases at V and 2 bases at J, with 12 bases between the two ends. This CDR3 reads CATSDVQGNYGYTF. In nucleotides, the CDR3 is TGTGCCACCAGCGATGTTCAGGGGAACTATGGCTACACCTTC.

The rearrangement links TRBV19 to TRBJ2-1, with 10 bases fitting TRBD1. V lost 3 bases and J lost 7; bases outside the gene matches: 12. The CDR3 has 17 residues. Germline V gives CDR1 LNHDA, CDR2 SQIVND (reference sequence). CDR3 in DNA: TGTGCCAGTAGTATTTTCAGGCGGGACAGGGGCGAGAATGAGCAGTTCTTC. It yields the protein CASSIFRRDRGENEQFF.

The chain uses TRBV2 and TRBJ1-2, with D possibly matching TRBD1 (5 bases). CDR1 is SNHLY and CDR2 is FYNNEI in the germline V gene. V was shortened by 8 bases and J by 6 bases, with 22 bases between the two germline ends. This CDR3 is built from 15 residues. CDR3 DNA: TGTGCCAGCTGGTCAGGGAAGTGGAATTCGGATGGCTACACCTTC. Its protein product is CASWSGKWNSDGYTF. The whole variable domain, remainder taken from reference TRBV2 and TRBJ1-2, is EPEVTQTPSHQVTQMGQEVILRCVPISNHLYFYWYRQILGQKVEFLVSFYNNEISEKSEIFDDQFSVERPDGSNFTLKIRSTKLEDSAMYFCASWSGKWNSDGYTFGSGTRLTVV.

The chain is built from TRBV6-1 and TRBJ1-4; 7 positions agree with TRBD1. Germline V gives CDR1 MNHNS, CDR2 SASEGT. V gave up 2 bases and J gave up 10 bases; unmatched junction bases: 13. The CDR3 totals 16 residues. The CDR3 reads CASSELHAGGEGKLFF. CDR3 bases: TGTGCCAGCAGTGAACTGCATGCAGGGGGGGAAGGAAAACTGTTTTTT.

There are a few counts of this clone. The rearrangement uses TRBV7-8 and TRBJ1-2; perhaps TRBD1 as D (5 bases). Germline CDR1 SGHVS, CDR2 FQNEAQ. The CDR3 sequence is 13 residues long. V was cut by 5 bases and J by 2 bases, with 9 bases left in between. DNA for the CDR3: TGTGCCAGCAGCCGGGACCCAAACTATGGCTACACCTTC. This sequence encodes CASSRDPNYGYTF. Combining the CDR3 with reference TRBV7-8 and TRBJ1-2 gives the whole variable domain GAGVSQSPRYKVAKRGQDVALRCDPISGHVSLFWYQQALGQGPEFLTYFQNEAQLDKSGLPSDRFFAERPEGSVSTLKIQRTQQEDSAVYLCASSRDPNYGYTFGSGTRLTVV.

V gene TRBV6-5 combines with J gene TRBJ2-1; D gene unclear. The CDR3 runs to 13 residues. CDR1 is MNHEY, CDR2 SVGAGI, per germline. V gave up 4 bases and J gave up 6 bases, with 10 bases separating them. The CDR3 nucleotides read TGTGCCAGCAGTTCCACGCCGGGCAATGAGCAGTTCTTC. As protein: CASSSTPGNEQFF.

This clone was recorded a few times. V is TRBV6-1 and J is TRBJ2-7; TRBD2 is a possible D gene (5 bases). This CDR3 has 13 residues. The germline CDR1 and CDR2 sequences are MNHNS and SASEGT. Trimming left V 4 bases short and J 0 bases short, with 7 bases between. In DNA, the CDR3 is TGTGCCAGCAGTGCTGGACTCTCCTACGAGCAGTACGTC. This sequence encodes CASSAGLSYEQYV.

The CDR3 reads CASREGENTEAFF. The CDR3 coding sequence is TGCGCCAGCAGAGAAGGAGAGAACACTGAAGCTTTCTTT. The chain joins TRBV4-1 to TRBJ1-1; D call uncertain. Germline lookup yields CDR1 MGHRA and CDR2 YSYEKL. The ends were cut back, 6 bases at V and 1 base at J, with 9 bases in the middle. The CDR3 runs to 13 residues.

The CDR3 reads CASSQEGVNEQFF. The CDR3 coding sequence is TGCGCCAGCAGCCAAGAGGGGGTTAATGAGCAGTTCTTC. The V call is TRBV4-1, the J call TRBJ2-1; D possibly matches TRBD1 or TRBD2 (5 bases each). The CDR3 is 13 amino acids. Germline assignment: CDR1 MGHRA and CDR2 YSYEKL. The germline V and J ends were trimmed by 0 bases and 7 bases, with 7 bases remaining between them.

The chain uses TRBV7-9 and TRBJ2-2, with TRBD2 identical over 9 bases. This CDR3 is 16 amino acids long. Germline CDR1 reads SEHNR; CDR2 reads FQNEAQ (reference sequence). V lost 2 bases to trimming and J lost 8 bases; unmatched junction nucleotides: 9. CDR3 residues: CASSLPQRGAPGELFF. The CDR3 DNA reads TGTGCCAGCAGCTTACCCCAGCGGGGGGCCCCTGGGGAGCTGTTTTTT.

This sequence joins TRBV6-5 and TRBJ2-1; perhaps TRBD2 as D (5 bases). The CDR3 is 13 residues long. Trimming took 2 bases from V and 6 from J, leaving 8 bases between them. Per the germline V gene, CDR1 is MNHEY and CDR2 is SVGAGI. The CDR3: CASSYTSINEQFF. For the CDR3, the DNA is TGTGCCAGCAGTTACACTAGTATCAATGAGCAGTTCTTC.

The gene calls are TRBV6-1 and TRBJ1-2; TRBD1 matches at 9 bases. Germline-derived CDR1 and CDR2 are MNHNS and SASEGT. V shed 8 bases, J shed 5 bases, and the junction held 9 bases outside the gene matches. CDR3 size: 14 residues. The CDR3 DNA reads as TGTGCCAGCGACTCCGGGACAGGGATGTATGGCTACACCTTC. This codes for CASDSGTGMYGYTF.

V usage is TRBV19 and J usage is TRBJ2-6; D is uncertain. There are 15 residues in the CDR3. Germline V gene lookup returns CDR1 LNHDA and CDR2 SQIVND (reference sequence). Trimming stripped 6 bases from V and 0 bases from J, with 9 bases between. The DNA of the CDR3 is TGTGCCAGTAGCGAATCGGGCTCTGGGGCCAACGTCCTGACTTTC. This sequence encodes CASSESGSGANVLTF.

This chain joins TRBV27 and TRBJ2-2; 12 bases match TRBD2. The germline CDR1 and CDR2 sequences are MNHEY and SMNVEV (reference sequence). J lost 0 bases, V lost 6 bases, and 5 bases had no gene match. CDR3 length: 17 amino acids. This CDR3 is CASSQLAGGANTGELFF. Here the CDR3 DNA reads TGTGCCAGCAGCCAACTAGCGGGGGGCGCGAACACCGGGGAGCTGTTTTTT.

The chain uses TRBV6-5 and TRBJ2-2; D remains ambiguous. This CDR3 is 12 amino acids long. V was cut by 6 bases and J by 5 bases, with 7 bases left in between. The V gene's germline CDR1 is MNHEY and CDR2 SVGAGI. In nucleotides, the CDR3 is TGTGCCAGCAGGGGTTGGACCGGGGAGCTGTTTTTT. This codes for CASRGWTGELFF.

V usage is TRBV13 and J usage is TRBJ1-4, with a weak D call TRBD1 (5 bases). Germline lookup yields CDR1 PRHDT and CDR2 FYEKMQ (reference sequence). V lost 2 bases and J lost 3, with 7 bases in between. CDR3 length: 14 amino acids. In DNA form, the CDR3 reads TGTGCCAGCAGCTTACGGGGGTCTAATGAAAAACTGTTTTTT. Protein: CASSLRGSNEKLFF.

This clone came up once. The V gene is TRBV7-9, the J gene TRBJ1-1, with a possible D match to TRBD1 (6 bases). The CDR3 loop spans 14 amino acids. Trimming removed 3 bases from V and 10 bases from J, with 18 bases in between. The V gene's germline CDR1 is SEHNR and CDR2 FQNEAQ (reference sequence). This CDR3 is CASSFFLDKGGAFF. In DNA, the CDR3 is TGTGCCAGCAGCTTCTTTTTAGACAAGGGGGGAGCTTTCTTT.